This T cell receptor beta chain came from a study of blood T cell repertoires in COVID-19. The wider study: Acute-phase and convalescent COVID-19 samples originated in the United States, Italy and Spain. Sample material is recorded as cDNA or gDNA derived from T cells, B-cell-depleted T cells, or PBMCs.

Per the study methods: It was from reference gene primer amplification that nucleated cell counts were estimated. Repertoires were generated with immunoSEQ multiplex PCR, while TCRdb's copy carries only in-frame clones and drops some. The D gene and trimming were derived from the DNA, and the V and J assignments and clone size from that table. The sample shows 140,000 to 150,000 clones, around 81% of them seen only once. The length of the CDR3 is 14 residues. With 5 bases clipped from V and 1 base from J, the junction kept 0 bases outside the gene matches. Germline V gives CDR1 SNHLY, CDR2 FYNNEI. Sequencing was done on a sample of peripheral blood. The chain links TRBV2 to TRBJ2-3, with 10 bases fitting TRBD2. This TCR came from a man in his fifties or sixties with active or convalescent COVID-19. CDR3 coding DNA: TGTGCCAGCAGTCTAGCGGGAGGCACAGATACGCAGTATTTT. Its translation is CASSLAGGTDTQYF.